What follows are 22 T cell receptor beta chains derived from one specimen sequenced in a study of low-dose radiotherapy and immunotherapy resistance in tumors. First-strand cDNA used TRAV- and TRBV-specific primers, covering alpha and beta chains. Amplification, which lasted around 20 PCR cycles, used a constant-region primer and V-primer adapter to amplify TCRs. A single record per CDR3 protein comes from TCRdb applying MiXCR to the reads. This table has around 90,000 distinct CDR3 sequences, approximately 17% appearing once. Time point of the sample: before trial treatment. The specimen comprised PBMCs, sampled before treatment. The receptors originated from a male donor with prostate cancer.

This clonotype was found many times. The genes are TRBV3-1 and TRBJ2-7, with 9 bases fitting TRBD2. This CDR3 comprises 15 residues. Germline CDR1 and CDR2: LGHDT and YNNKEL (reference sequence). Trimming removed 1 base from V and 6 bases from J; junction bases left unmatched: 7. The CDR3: CASSQGRGGVAEQYF. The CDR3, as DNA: TGTGCCAGCAGCCAAGGACGCGGGGGGGTTGCCGAGCAGTACTTC.

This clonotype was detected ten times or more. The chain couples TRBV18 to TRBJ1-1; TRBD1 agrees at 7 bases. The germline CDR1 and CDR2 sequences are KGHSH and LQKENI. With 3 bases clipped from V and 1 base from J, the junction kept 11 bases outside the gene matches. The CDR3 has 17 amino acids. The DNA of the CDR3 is TGTGCCAGCTCACCGAGGGGGCAGGCCCCAGGGAACACTGAAGCTTTCTTT. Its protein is CASSPRGQAPGNTEAFF.

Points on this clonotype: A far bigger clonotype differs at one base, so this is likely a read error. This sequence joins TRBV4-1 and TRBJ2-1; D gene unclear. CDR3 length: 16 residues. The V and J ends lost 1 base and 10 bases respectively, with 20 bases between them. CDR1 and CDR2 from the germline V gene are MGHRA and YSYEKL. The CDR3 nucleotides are TGCGCCAGCAGCCAAGGCTTCGGGTTTAACTCCTACGAGCAGTTCTTC. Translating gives CASSQGFGFNSYEQFF.

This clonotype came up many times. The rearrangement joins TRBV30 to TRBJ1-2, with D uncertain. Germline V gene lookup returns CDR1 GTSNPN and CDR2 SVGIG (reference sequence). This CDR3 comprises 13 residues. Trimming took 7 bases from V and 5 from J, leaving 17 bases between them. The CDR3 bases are TGTGCCTCGTGGCAGGACTCGACTTATGGCTACACCTTC. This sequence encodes CASWQDSTYGYTF. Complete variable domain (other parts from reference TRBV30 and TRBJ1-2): SQTIHQWPATLVQPVGSPLSLECTVEGTSNPNLYWYRQAAGRGLQLLFYSVGIGQISSEVPQNLSASRPQDRQFILSSKKLLLSDSGFYLCASWQDSTYGYTFGSGTRLTVV.

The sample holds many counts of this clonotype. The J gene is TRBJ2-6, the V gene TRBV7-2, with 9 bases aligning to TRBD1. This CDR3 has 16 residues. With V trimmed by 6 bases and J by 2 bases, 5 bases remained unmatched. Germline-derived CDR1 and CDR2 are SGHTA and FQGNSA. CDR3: CASSKTGGAGANVLTF. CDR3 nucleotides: TGTGCCAGCAGTAAGACAGGGGGTGCTGGGGCCAACGTCCTGACTTTC.

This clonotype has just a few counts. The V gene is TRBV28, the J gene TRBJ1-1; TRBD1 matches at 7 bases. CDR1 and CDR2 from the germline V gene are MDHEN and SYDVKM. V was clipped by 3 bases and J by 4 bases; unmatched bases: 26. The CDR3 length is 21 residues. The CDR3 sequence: CASSFKPGRQGTRFLGTEAFF. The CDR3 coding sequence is TGTGCCAGCAGTTTTAAACCGGGGAGACAGGGCACGCGATTTCTCGGCACTGAAGCTTTCTTT.

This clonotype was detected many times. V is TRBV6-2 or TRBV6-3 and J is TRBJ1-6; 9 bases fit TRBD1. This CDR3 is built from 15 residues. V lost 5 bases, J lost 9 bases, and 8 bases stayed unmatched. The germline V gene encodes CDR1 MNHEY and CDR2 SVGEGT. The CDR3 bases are TGTGCCAGCAGTGACGGGACAGGGAGACCTTCACCCCTCCACTTT. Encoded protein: CASSDGTGRPSPLHF.

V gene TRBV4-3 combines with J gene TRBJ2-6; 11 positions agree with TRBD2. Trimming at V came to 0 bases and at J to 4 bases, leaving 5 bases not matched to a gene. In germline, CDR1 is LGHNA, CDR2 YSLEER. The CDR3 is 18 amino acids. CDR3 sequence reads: CASSQDIAGGLGANVLTF. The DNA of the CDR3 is TGCGCCAGCAGCCAAGATATAGCGGGGGGGCTAGGGGCCAACGTCCTGACTTTC.

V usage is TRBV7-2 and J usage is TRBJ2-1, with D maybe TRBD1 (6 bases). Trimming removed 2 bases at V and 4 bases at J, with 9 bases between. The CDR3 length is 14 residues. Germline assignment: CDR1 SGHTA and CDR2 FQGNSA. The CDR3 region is CASSLSDRYNEQFF. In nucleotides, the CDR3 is TGTGCCAGCAGCTTATCTGACAGGTACAATGAGCAGTTCTTC. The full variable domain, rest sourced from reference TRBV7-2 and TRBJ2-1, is GAGVSQSPSNKVTEKGKDVELRCDPISGHTALYWYRQSLGQGLEFLIYFQGNSAPDKSGLPSDRFSAERTGGSVSTLTIQRTQQEDSAVYLCASSLSDRYNEQFFGPGTRLTVL.

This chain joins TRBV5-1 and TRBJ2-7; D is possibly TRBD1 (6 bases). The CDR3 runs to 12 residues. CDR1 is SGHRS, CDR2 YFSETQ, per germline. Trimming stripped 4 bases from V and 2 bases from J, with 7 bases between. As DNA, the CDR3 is TGCGCCAGCAGCCGGGACACCTACGAGCAGTACTTC. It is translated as CASSRDTYEQYF. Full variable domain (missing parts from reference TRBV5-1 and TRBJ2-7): KAGVTQTPRYLIKTRGQQVTLSCSPISGHRSVSWYQQTPGQGLQFLFEYFSETQRNKGNFPGRFSGRQFSNSRSEMNVSTLELGDSALYLCASSRDTYEQYFGPGTRLTVT.

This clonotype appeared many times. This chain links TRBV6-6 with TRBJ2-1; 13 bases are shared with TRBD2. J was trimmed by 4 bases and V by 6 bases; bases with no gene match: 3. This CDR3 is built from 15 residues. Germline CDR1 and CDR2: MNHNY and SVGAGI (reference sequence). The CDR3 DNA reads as TGTGCCAGCAGCAGGACTAGCGGGAGTTACAATGAGCAGTTCTTC. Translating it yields CASSRTSGSYNEQFF.

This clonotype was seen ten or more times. DNA for the CDR3: TGTGCCTGGAGTGTGAGGGTGGGGAATGAGCAGTTCTTC. Its protein product is CAWSVRVGNEQFF. The chain uses TRBV30 and TRBJ2-1, with D possibly TRBD2 on 5 matching bases. The CDR3 length is 13 residues. Germline CDR1 is GTSNPN and CDR2 is SVGIG (reference sequence). The V end lost 0 bases, the J end lost 7 bases, and 10 bases lay between the germline ends. Using reference TRBV30 and TRBJ2-1 for the parts outside the CDR3, the full variable domain is SQTIHQWPATLVQPVGSPLSLECTVEGTSNPNLYWYRQAAGRGLQLLFYSVGIGQISSEVPQNLSASRPQDRQFILSSKKLLLSDSGFYLCAWSVRVGNEQFFGPGTRLTVL.

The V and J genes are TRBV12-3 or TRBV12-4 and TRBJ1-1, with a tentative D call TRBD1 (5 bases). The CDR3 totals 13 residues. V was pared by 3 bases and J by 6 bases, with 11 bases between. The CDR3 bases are TGTGCCAGCAGTTTGAGTGAAGGGGCTGAAGCTTTCTTT. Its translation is CASSLSEGAEAFF.

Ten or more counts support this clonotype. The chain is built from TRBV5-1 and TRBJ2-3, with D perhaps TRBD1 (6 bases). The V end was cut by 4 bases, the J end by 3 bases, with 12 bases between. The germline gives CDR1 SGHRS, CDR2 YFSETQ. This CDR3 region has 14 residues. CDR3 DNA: TGCGCCAGCAGCCCGGACAGTGGTACAGATACGCAGTATTTT. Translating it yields CASSPDSGTDTQYF.

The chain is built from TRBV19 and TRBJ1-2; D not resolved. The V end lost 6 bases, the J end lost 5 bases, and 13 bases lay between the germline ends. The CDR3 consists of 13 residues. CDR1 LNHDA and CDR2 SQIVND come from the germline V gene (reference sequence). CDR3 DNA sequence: TGTGCCAGTAGCACACGGAGAGCGTATGGCTACACCTTC. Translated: CASSTRRAYGYTF.

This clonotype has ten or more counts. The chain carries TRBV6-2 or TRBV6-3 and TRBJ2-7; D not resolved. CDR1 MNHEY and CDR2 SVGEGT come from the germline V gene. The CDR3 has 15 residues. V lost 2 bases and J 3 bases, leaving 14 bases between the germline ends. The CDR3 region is CASSYNGLGIYEQYF. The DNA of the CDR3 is TGTGCCAGCAGTTACAACGGGCTCGGAATCTACGAGCAGTACTTC.

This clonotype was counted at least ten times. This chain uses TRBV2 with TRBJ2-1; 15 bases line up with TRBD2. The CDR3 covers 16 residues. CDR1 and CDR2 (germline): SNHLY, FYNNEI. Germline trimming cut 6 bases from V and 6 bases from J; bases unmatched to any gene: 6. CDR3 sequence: CASRRTSGGVLNEQFF. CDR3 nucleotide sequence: TGTGCCAGCAGACGGACTAGCGGGGGGGTGCTCAATGAGCAGTTCTTC.

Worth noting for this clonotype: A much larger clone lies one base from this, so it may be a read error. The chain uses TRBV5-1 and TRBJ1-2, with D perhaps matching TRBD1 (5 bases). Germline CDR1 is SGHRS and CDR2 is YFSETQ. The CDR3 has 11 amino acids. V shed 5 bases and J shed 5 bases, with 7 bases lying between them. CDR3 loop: CASRGEYGYTF. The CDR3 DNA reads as TGCGCCAGCAGGGGGGAATATGGCTACACCTTC.

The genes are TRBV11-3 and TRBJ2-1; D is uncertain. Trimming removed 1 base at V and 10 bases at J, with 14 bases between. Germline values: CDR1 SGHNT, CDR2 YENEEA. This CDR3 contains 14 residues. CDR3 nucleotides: TGTGCCAGCAGCTTAGCCCCCCTGGCGGAGGAGCAGTTCTTC. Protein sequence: CASSLAPLAEEQFF.

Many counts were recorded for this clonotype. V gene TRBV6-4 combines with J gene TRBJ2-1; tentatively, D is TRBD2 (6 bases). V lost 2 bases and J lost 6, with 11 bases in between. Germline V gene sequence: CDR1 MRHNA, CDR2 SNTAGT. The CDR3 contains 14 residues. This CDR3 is CASSDGGTPNEQFF. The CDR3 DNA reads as TGTGCCAGCAGTGACGGCGGGACTCCCAATGAGCAGTTCTTC.

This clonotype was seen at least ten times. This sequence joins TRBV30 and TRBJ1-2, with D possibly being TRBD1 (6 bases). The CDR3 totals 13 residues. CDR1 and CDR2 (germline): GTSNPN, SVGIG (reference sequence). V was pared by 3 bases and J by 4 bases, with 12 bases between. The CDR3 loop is CAWSRDRPYGYTF. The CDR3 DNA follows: TGTGCCTGGAGCCGCGACAGGCCCTATGGCTACACCTTC.

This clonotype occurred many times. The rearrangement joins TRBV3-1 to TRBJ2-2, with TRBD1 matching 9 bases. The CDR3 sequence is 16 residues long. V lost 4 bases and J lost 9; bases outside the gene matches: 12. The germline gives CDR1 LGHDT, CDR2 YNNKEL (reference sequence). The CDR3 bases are TGTGCCAGCAGCCCCGAAGGTACAGGGGGCAGGCGGGAGCTGTTTTTT. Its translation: CASSPEGTGGRRELFF.